Given below is one TCR beta chain in context. The antigen remains undetermined. The data are from a study of cytomegalovirus exposure and HLA in healthy donors. The study, taken as a whole, reports: The study recorded over 150 TCR beta chains that were cytomegalovirus-associated. Exclusion as indistinguishable affected some V segments, including TRBV6-2 and TRBV6-3. Earlier analysis looked at TCR beta V segments, and most were productive about 90% or about 30% of the time.

This CDR3 spans 16 amino acids. V was clipped by 4 bases and J by 5 bases; unmatched bases: 10. Germline V lookup: CDR1 MGHDK, CDR2 SYGVNS. PCR involved 60 Vbeta and 13 Jbeta primers. Profiling relied on immunoSEQ multiplex PCR, and the TCRdb table lists in-frame clones only, not all of them. The profile shows about 160,000 clones, 82% of them singletons. The sequencing input was PBMCs. The rearrangement joins TRBV25-1 to TRBJ2-1, with TRBD2 identical over 8 bases. The clonotype was recovered from a male donor in good health and CMV-seronegative. The CDR3 reads CASSGAGTRANNEQFF. Here the CDR3 DNA reads TGTGCCAGCAGTGGCGCCGGGACTAGAGCCAACAATGAGCAGTTCTTC.